This entry lists 28 T cell receptor beta chains sequenced from one sample in a study of cytomegalovirus exposure and HLA in healthy donors. A multiplex PCR was run with 60 Vbeta primers and 13 Jbeta primers. Method: immunoSEQ multiplex PCR; TCRdb's copy keeps in-frame clones and lacks some. This table holds some 100,000 clones, roughly 78% found once. The sequencing sample was made of PBMCs. The receptors stem from a woman in her 40s in good health and CMV-seropositive.

CDR3 loop: CASSKGGHSNQPQHF. The CDR3, as DNA: TGTGCCAGCAGCAAAGGGGGGCATAGCAATCAGCCCCAGCATTTT. The genes are TRBV21-1 and TRBJ1-5; TRBD1 was called by the table and not checked on the DNA. TRBV21-1 is shown as a pseudogene. This CDR3 is 15 amino acids long.

J is TRBJ1-1 and V is TRBV7-9, with TRBD1 as a possible D gene (5 bases). V was cut by 1 base and J by 0 bases, with 12 bases left in between. Germline V lookup: CDR1 SEHNR, CDR2 FQNEAQ (reference sequence). This CDR3 region has 16 residues. The CDR3 nucleotides are TGTGCCAGCAGCTTAGGACAGATTACCATGAACACTGAAGCTTTCTTT. Its translation is CASSLGQITMNTEAFF. Full variable domain (outside the CDR3, taken from reference TRBV7-9 and TRBJ1-1): DTGVSQNPRHKITKRGQNVTFRCDPISEHNRLYWYRQTLGQGPEFLTYFQNEAQLEKSRLLSDRFSAERPKGSFSTLEIQRTEQGDSAMYLCASSLGQITMNTEAFFGQGTRLTVV.

This rearrangement joins TRBV6-5 to TRBJ1-4; D perhaps matches TRBD1 (6 bases). The CDR3 is made up of 14 amino acids. Trimming removed 2 bases from V and 8 bases from J, with 12 bases in between. CDR1 MNHEY and CDR2 SVGAGI come from the germline V gene. The CDR3 sequence is CASSYQGHGEKLFF. CDR3 DNA sequence: TGTGCCAGCAGTTACCAGGGACATGGGGAAAAACTGTTTTTT.

V gene TRBV25-1 combines with J gene TRBJ1-1, with D unclear. Germline values: CDR1 MGHDK, CDR2 SYGVNS. The CDR3 sequence is 14 residues long. V shed 8 bases and J shed 2 bases, with 15 bases lying between them. CDR3 amino acids: CASSCSRTNTEAFF. The CDR3, as DNA: TGTGCCAGCTCCTGTTCCCGAACAAACACTGAAGCTTTCTTT.

This chain joins TRBV19 and TRBJ2-3; TRBD2 is a possible D gene (7 bases). The CDR3 covers 13 residues. Germline CDR1 LNHDA, CDR2 SQIVND (reference sequence). Trimming stripped 7 bases from V and 2 bases from J, with 10 bases between. Here the CDR3 reads CASIGGPTDTQYF. CDR3 nucleotide sequence: TGTGCCAGTATCGGGGGGCCCACAGATACGCAGTATTTT.

This rearrangement joins TRBV28 to TRBJ2-5; tentatively, D is TRBD1 (5 bases). The germline gives CDR1 MDHEN, CDR2 SYDVKM. The CDR3 is 16 residues long. V was trimmed by 4 bases and J by 2 bases, leaving 17 bases between them. CDR3 amino acids: CASSSPLRQFQETQYF. As DNA, the CDR3 is TGTGCCAGCAGTTCCCCCTTGAGACAGTTTCAAGAGACCCAGTACTTC.

The V gene is TRBV5-5, the J gene TRBJ2-5, with 11 bases identical to TRBD2. This CDR3 has 16 amino acids. V trimming: 3 bases; J trimming: 5 bases; junction bases outside the gene matches: 9. The germline V gene has CDR1 SGHKS and CDR2 YYEKEE (reference sequence). The CDR3 nucleotides are TGTGCCAGCAGCTCGATAGCGGGAGGGCGGGGGGAGACCCAGTACTTC. This translates into CASSSIAGGRGETQYF.

The CDR3 loop is CASSLTVIRYTF. CDR3 coding DNA: TGTGCCAGCAGTTTGACAGTTATACGCTACACCTTC. The V and J genes are TRBV6-5 and TRBJ1-2, with D possibly matching TRBD1 (5 bases). The V end was cut by 4 bases, the J end by 9 bases, with 12 bases between. Germline V CDR1 and CDR2: MNHEY, SVGAGI. The CDR3 consists of 12 residues.

V is TRBV21-1 and J is TRBJ2-7; the D segment call TRBD2 is taken from the table without a DNA check. TRBV21-1 is deemed a pseudogene. CDR3 size: 14 residues. The CDR3 is CASPPETSSNEQYF. The DNA of the CDR3 is TGTGCCAGCCCCCCCGAGACTAGCAGTAACGAGCAGTACTTC.

This clone appeared once. V gene TRBV19 combines with J gene TRBJ2-7; 10 nucleotides line up with TRBD1. The CDR3 extends over 14 amino acids. Germline V gene data show CDR1 as LNHDA and CDR2 as SQIVND (reference sequence). After removal of 5 bases from V and 4 bases from J, the junction contained 5 bases not matched to a gene. The CDR3 bases are TGTGCCAGTAGTTTCGGGACAGGGGCTTACGAGCAGTACTTC. Protein product: CASSFGTGAYEQYF.

CDR3 DNA sequence: TGTGCCAGCAGCCCCACGGCGGGGGTGGAAACCGGGGAGCTGTTTTTT. Protein sequence: CASSPTAGVETGELFF. The J gene is TRBJ2-2, the V gene TRBV7-3; 7 bases agree with TRBD2. The trim removed 5 bases at V and 5 bases at J, leaving 11 bases unmatched. The germline V gene encodes CDR1 SGHTA and CDR2 FQGTGA. The CDR3 is 16 amino acids.

This rearrangement joins TRBV9 to TRBJ1-4; D possibly corresponds to TRBD1 (5 bases). Germline CDR1 is SGDLS and CDR2 is YYNGEE. V lost 3 bases and J lost 0, with 12 bases in between. The CDR3 runs 16 residues. CDR3 bases: TGTGCCAGCAGCGCCCGACAGTTCTCAACTAATGAAAAACTGTTTTTT. This translates into CASSARQFSTNEKLFF. Combining the CDR3 with reference TRBV9 and TRBJ1-4 gives the whole variable domain DSGVTQTPKHLITATGQRVTLRCSPRSGDLSVYWYQQSLDQGLQFLIQYYNGEERAKGNILERFSAQQFPDLHSELNLSSLELGDSALYFCASSARQFSTNEKLFFGSGTQLSVL.

The chain couples TRBV7-2 to TRBJ2-5; tentatively, D is TRBD2 (7 bases). The J call is in doubt because the DNA end fits TRBJ2-7 better. The CDR3 is 16 amino acids. CDR1 and CDR2 (germline): SGHTA, FQGNSA. In nucleotides, the CDR3 is TGTGCCAGCAGCTTCCTTACAGGGAGGGCCTCCTACGAGCAGTACTTC. Translation gives CASSFLTGRASYEQYF.

This clone was seen more than once but under ten times. The CDR3 DNA reads TGTGCCAGCAGCGTAGGTCCGGGAGTTACCTCCTACGAGCAGTACTTC. Its translation: CASSVGPGVTSYEQYF. The genes are TRBV9 and TRBJ2-5; tentative D call: TRBD2 (6 bases). The DNA end is a closer match to TRBJ2-7, so the J assignment may be wrong. The CDR3 runs 16 residues. Per germline, CDR1 SGDLS and CDR2 YYNGEE.

This chain connects TRBV29-1 to TRBJ2-1, with 7 bases that match TRBD2. CDR1 and CDR2 (germline): SQVTM, ANQGSEA. The CDR3 consists of 14 residues. V gave up 2 bases and J gave up 8 bases; unmatched junction bases: 9. The CDR3, as DNA: TGCAGCGTTGAACTCGGGGGGAGGGGTGATGAGCAGTTCTTC. Encoded protein: CSVELGGRGDEQFF.

This chain uses TRBV2 with TRBJ1-6; 10 bases are a match to TRBD1. The CDR3 covers 15 residues. Germline V CDR1 and CDR2: SNHLY, FYNNEI. Losses at the gene ends were 7 bases for V and 9 bases for J; bases not matched to a gene: 9. This chain's CDR3 is CASTEGTGVGSPLHF. CDR3 DNA sequence: TGTGCCAGCACTGAGGGGACAGGGGTAGGTTCACCCCTCCACTTT.

The rearrangement joins TRBV5-1 to TRBJ2-1; D gene ambiguous. Trimming shortened V by 5 bases and J by 1 base, and 13 bases separated the two germline ends. The CDR3 runs to 15 residues. The germline V gene has CDR1 SGHRS and CDR2 YFSETQ. CDR3 residues: CASRAKLSSYNEQFF. The CDR3 region has the DNA TGCGCCAGCAGAGCCAAGCTTTCATCCTACAATGAGCAGTTCTTC.

Of note for this clone: Since a much larger clone is just one base distant, this may be a read error. In DNA form, the CDR3 reads TGTGCCAGCAGCTTAGGCGGGAGCACAGATACGCAGTATTTT. This translates into CASSLGGSTDTQYF. The V and J genes are TRBV11-3 and TRBJ2-3; TRBD2 is a possible D gene (5 bases). Trimming removed 1 base from V and 0 bases from J, with 5 bases in between. CDR1 and CDR2 from the germline V gene are SGHNT and YENEEA. The length of the CDR3 is 14 residues. The full variable domain, rest sourced from reference TRBV11-3 and TRBJ2-3, is EAGVVQSPRYKIIEKKQPVAFWCNPISGHNTLYWYLQNLGQGPELLIRYENEEAVDDSQLPKDRFSAERLKGVDSTLKIQPAELGDSAVYLCASSLGGSTDTQYFGPGTRLTVL.

The J gene is TRBJ1-2, the V gene TRBV9; no clear D gene. CDR3 length: 13 amino acids. The germline V and J ends were trimmed by 0 bases and 2 bases, with 5 bases remaining between them. Germline loops: CDR1 SGDLS, CDR2 YYNGEE. In DNA, the CDR3 is TGTGCCAGCAGCGTAGGCCAGAACTATGGCTACACCTTC. The encoded protein is CASSVGQNYGYTF.

The chain couples TRBV7-2 to TRBJ1-2; 8 bases match TRBD1. Germline CDR1 SGHTA, CDR2 FQGNSA. CDR3 length: 16 residues. J lost 5 bases, V lost 2 bases, and 10 bases had no gene match. CDR3 protein: CASSLLLGGTGYGYTF. The CDR3 nucleotides read TGTGCCAGCAGCTTATTATTAGGGGGGACAGGATATGGCTACACCTTC. Combining the CDR3 with reference TRBV7-2 and TRBJ1-2 gives the whole variable domain GAGVSQSPSNKVTEKGKDVELRCDPISGHTALYWYRQSLGQGLEFLIYFQGNSAPDKSGLPSDRFSAERTGGSVSTLTIQRTQQEDSAVYLCASSLLLGGTGYGYTFGSGTRLTVV.

The chain combines TRBV6-5 with TRBJ2-3; 9 bases fit TRBD2. The CDR3 consists of 15 residues. From germline, CDR1 is MNHEY and CDR2 SVGAGI. The trim removed 8 bases at V and 7 bases at J, leaving 13 bases unmatched. The CDR3 region is CASARPASGIYTQYF. The CDR3 region has the DNA TGTGCCAGCGCCCGCCCCGCTAGCGGGATTTATACGCAGTATTTT.

This clone has a single count. The rearrangement links TRBV27 to TRBJ2-7; perhaps TRBD2 as D (5 bases). V was trimmed by 3 bases and J by 3 bases, leaving 9 bases between them. This CDR3 has 13 residues. CDR1 is MNHEY and CDR2 is SMNVEV in the germline V gene (reference sequence). CDR3 in DNA: TGTGCCAGCAGTTTCACAGCGGACTACGAGCAGTACTTC. Translation: CASSFTADYEQYF.

As concerns this clone: Other nucleotide sequences in the sample specify the same CDR3. The chain recombines TRBV7-2 with TRBJ2-7, with 11 bases aligning to TRBD2. Germline CDR1 SGHTA, CDR2 FQGNSA. This CDR3 comprises 14 residues. J was trimmed by 3 bases and V by 5 bases; bases with no gene match: 3. CDR3 loop: CASSGTSGGYEQYF. The CDR3 DNA reads as TGTGCCAGCAGCGGTACTAGCGGGGGCTACGAGCAGTACTTC. The full variable domain, in which reference TRBV7-2 and TRBJ2-7 provide the parts outside the CDR3, is GAGVSQSPSNKVTEKGKDVELRCDPISGHTALYWYRQSLGQGLEFLIYFQGNSAPDKSGLPSDRFSAERTGGSVSTLTIQRTQQEDSAVYLCASSGTSGGYEQYFGPGTRLTVT.

This clone was found once. This chain connects TRBV18 to TRBJ2-7, with D possibly matching TRBD1 (5 bases). V lost 5 bases to trimming and J lost 2 bases, with 13 bases between them. Germline CDR1 reads KGHSH; CDR2 reads LQKENI. The CDR3 length is 14 residues. The CDR3 spells CASSSPGSTYEQYF. DNA for the CDR3: TGTGCCAGCTCATCCCCAGGGTCCACCTACGAGCAGTACTTC.

The chain joins TRBV7-6 to TRBJ2-7; 12 bases align to TRBD2. The CDR3 consists of 18 residues. With 2 bases clipped from V and 6 bases from J, the junction kept 14 bases outside the gene matches. CDR1 SGHVS and CDR2 FNYEAQ come from the germline V gene. CDR3 residues: CASSLLRLAGGEQGEQYF. CDR3 bases: TGTGCCAGCAGCTTATTACGGCTAGCGGGAGGGGAACAGGGCGAGCAGTACTTC.

The V gene is TRBV7-2, the J gene TRBJ2-3, with 9 positions matching TRBD2. The junction had 6 bases not matched to a gene; V was cut back by 5 bases and J by 0 bases. Per germline, CDR1 SGHTA and CDR2 FQGNSA. This CDR3 is 16 amino acids long. The CDR3 protein is CASSQRLAVSTDTQYF. The CDR3, as DNA: TGTGCCAGCAGCCAGCGACTAGCGGTTAGCACAGATACGCAGTATTTT.

CDR3 loop: CASSQDTGSRTGELFF. Here the CDR3 DNA reads TGTGCCAGCAGCCAAGATACAGGGAGTAGAACCGGGGAGCTGTTTTTT. The rearrangement links TRBV4-2 to TRBJ2-2, with D tentatively TRBD1 (6 bases). V was trimmed by 0 bases and J by 5 bases, leaving 13 bases between them. This CDR3 region has 16 residues. CDR1 is LGHNA, CDR2 YNFKEQ, per germline.

The gene calls are TRBV5-8 and TRBJ2-1, with 7 bases identical to TRBD2. Germline V gene data show CDR1 as SGHTS and CDR2 as YDEGEE. The CDR3 is 16 residues long. The ends lost 2 bases at V and 10 bases at J; junction bases unmatched: 15. The CDR3 loop reads CASSFGAGELSGEQFF. CDR3 DNA sequence: TGTGCCAGCAGCTTCGGGGCGGGAGAGTTATCGGGGGAGCAGTTCTTC. The full variable domain, in which reference TRBV5-8 and TRBJ2-1 provide the parts outside the CDR3, is EAGVTQSPTHLIKTRGQQATLRCSPISGHTSVYWYQQALGLGLQFLLWYDEGEERNRGNFPPRFSGRQFPNYSSELNVNALELEDSALYLCASSFGAGELSGEQFFGPGTRLTVL.